Listed below are T cell receptor beta chains from one sample, sequenced in a study of Graves' ophthalmopathy and Graves' hyperthyroidism. TCRdb recomputed calls from the multiplex PCR reads with MiXCR, one row per CDR3 protein. The repertoire holds 650,000 to 900,000 distinct CDR3 sequences, with approximately 40% as singletons. Sequencing was carried out using peripheral blood. Receptor source: an adult man with Graves' ophthalmopathy. Each CDR3 is given with its conserved first and last residue. Size is stated for part of the rows, as once, few or many counts, or as a class when the clone is expanded.

V	J	size	CDR3
TRBV12-3/TRBV12-4	TRBJ1-4	few	CASSSGAYEKLFF
TRBV20-1	TRBJ2-7	few	CSARGSGAWAYEQYF
TRBV7-9	TRBJ2-7	many	CASSRGGEQYF
TRBV29-1	TRBJ2-7	many	CSVVSFGQSYEQYF
TRBV20-1	TRBJ1-5	NA	CSARSAEDQPQHF
TRBV9	TRBJ2-7	NA	CASSAGATLSYEQYF
TRBV7-9	TRBJ2-6	NA	CASSLPRGGNVLTF
TRBV20-1	TRBJ1-2	few	CSARDRGPFQSYTF
TRBV5-1	TRBJ2-5	many	CASSQRLGETQYF
TRBV10-3	TRBJ1-3	NA	CAISASGAGRSGNTIYF
TRBV6-1	TRBJ1-2	few	CASNTGAGVNYGYTF
TRBV4-3	TRBJ2-5	NA	CASSHETQETQYF
TRBV4-2	TRBJ2-7	NA	CASNQDHEHYEQYF
TRBV9	TRBJ1-2	many	CASSVVSNYGYTF
TRBV2	TRBJ1-5	NA	CARQGTGNQPQHF
TRBV4-3	TRBJ2-5	NA	CASSLSPEETQYF
TRBV10-3	TRBJ1-2	few	CASSYSQAPTRDYSYTF
TRBV19	TRBJ2-6	many	CASRFPGANVLTF